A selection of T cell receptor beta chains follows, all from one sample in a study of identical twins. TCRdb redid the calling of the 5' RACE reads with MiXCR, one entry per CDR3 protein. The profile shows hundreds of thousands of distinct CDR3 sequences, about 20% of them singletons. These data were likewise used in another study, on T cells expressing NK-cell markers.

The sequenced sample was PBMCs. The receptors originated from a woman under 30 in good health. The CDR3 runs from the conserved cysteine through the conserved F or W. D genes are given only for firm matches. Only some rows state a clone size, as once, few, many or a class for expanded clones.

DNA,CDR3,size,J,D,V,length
TGTGCCAGCAGCTTAGCGGTTGTAGTCCTGTACACTGAAGCTTTCTTT,CASSLAVVVLYTEAFF,NA,TRBJ1-1,NA,TRBV7-2,16
TGTGCCAGCAGCCAATTCCGGGACAGGGTCTACGAGCAGTACTTC,CASSQFRDRVYEQYF,NA,TRBJ2-7,TRBD1,TRBV7-2,15
TGTGCCAGCAGTCCCGAGGGTGCGGGGGGCCGACTAGAGCAGTACTTC,CASSPEGAGGRLEQYF,many,TRBJ2-7,TRBD2,TRBV27,16
TGTGCCAGCAGCTTAGCGGGTTTGTTGGGCGAGCAGTACTTC,CASSLAGLLGEQYF,NA,TRBJ2-7,NA,TRBV7-9,14
TGTGCCAGCAGCCCAGGACAGTACGAGCAGTACTTC,CASSPGQYEQYF,NA,TRBJ2-7,NA,TRBV7-9,12
TGTGCCACCAGTGACCCAGGACTAGCCTCCCATGAGCAGTTCTTC,CATSDPGLASHEQFF,few,TRBJ2-1,TRBD2,TRBV24-1,15
TGTGCCAGCAGTTCAGAACACCTAGGGGCCCAAGAGACCCAGTACTTC,CASSSEHLGAQETQYF,few,TRBJ2-5,NA,TRBV12-3/TRBV12-4,16
TGCAGCGTTTCACCTCGGGCAGGGGCTATAGGGGAGCTGTTTTTT,CSVSPRAGAIGELFF,few,TRBJ2-2,NA,TRBV29-1,15
TGTGCCAGCAGGCGAAACACCGGGGAGCTGTTTTTT,CASRRNTGELFF,many,TRBJ2-2,NA,TRBV6-2/TRBV6-3,12
TGTGCCAGCAGTTACGGCGGGGGCGTGCATACAGATACGCAGTATTTT,CASSYGGGVHTDTQYF,NA,TRBJ2-3,NA,TRBV6-5,16
TGTGCCATCAGTGGCGCCGGGGCGGGAGCGGTCGAGCAGTACTTC,CAISGAGAGAVEQYF,NA,TRBJ2-7,TRBD2,TRBV10-3,15
TGCGCCAGCAGCCAAGGTCGGGTGGCAAACATTCAGTACTTC,CASSQGRVANIQYF,few,TRBJ2-4,NA,TRBV4-3,14
TGTGCCAGCAGCCAAGGCCGAGGCATTAGCGGGGGGGCCTACGAGCAGTACTTC,CASSQGRGISGGAYEQYF,NA,TRBJ2-7,TRBD2,TRBV4-2,18
TGCAATAACCGGGACAGGGAGGGCACTGAAGCTTTCTTT,CNNRDREGTEAFF,few,TRBJ1-1,TRBD1,TRBV20-1,13
TGCGCCAGCAGCGCCATCGACCTAGCGGGTACCTACGAGCAGTACTTC,CASSAIDLAGTYEQYF,NA,TRBJ2-7,TRBD2,TRBV5-1,16
TGTGCCAGCAGCCCCCAACACTCTCCCGGCAGGGGGCAATTAGGGGAGCTGTTTTTT,CASSPQHSPGRGQLGELFF,NA,TRBJ2-2,TRBD1,TRBV9,19
TGTGCCAGCAGTTTCCCGGGACAGGGGGCTTCCGAAGCTTTCTTT,CASSFPGQGASEAFF,many,TRBJ1-1,TRBD1,TRBV12-3/TRBV12-4,15
TGTGCCAGCAGTTTACAGGGGGCTCTTGGCTACACCTTC,CASSLQGALGYTF,NA,TRBJ1-2,TRBD1,TRBV12-3/TRBV12-4,13
TGTGCCAGCAGCGTAGCCATCGGGGGGGCGACAGATACGCAGTATTTT,CASSVAIGGATDTQYF,NA,TRBJ2-3,TRBD2,TRBV9,16
TGTGCCATCAGTACCGGACTAGCGGGATACAATGAGCAGTTCTTC,CAISTGLAGYNEQFF,many,TRBJ2-1,TRBD2,TRBV10-3,15
TGCAGTGCTAGAGTTCTAGCGGGGGAAGAGACCCAGTACTTC,CSARVLAGEETQYF,NA,TRBJ2-5,TRBD2,TRBV20-1,14
TGTGCCTGGGGAGGACTTGAGCAGTTCTTC,CAWGGLEQFF,few,TRBJ2-1,NA,TRBV30,10
TGTGCCAGCAACTTCGGGGGTGCGGGAGCGGGAGAGACCCAGTACTTC,CASNFGGAGAGETQYF,once,TRBJ2-5,TRBD2,TRBV7-2,16
TGTGCCAGCAGTTTCTGGCCCACCTATGGCTACACCTTC,CASSFWPTYGYTF,NA,TRBJ1-2,NA,TRBV7-2,13
TGCGCCAGCAGCCCTCACTTCGGGGGAGATACGCAGTATTTT,CASSPHFGGDTQYF,NA,TRBJ2-3,NA,TRBV5-1,14
TGTGCCAGCAGTTATAGGACAGGGAAGGGCTACACCTTC,CASSYRTGKGYTF,NA,TRBJ1-2,TRBD1,TRBV6-6,13
TGTGCCAGCATCCGAAGCCCGGAGGGTCACGATGGCTACACCTTC,CASIRSPEGHDGYTF,NA,TRBJ1-2,NA,TRBV6-1,15
TGCGCCAGCAGCTCCCGACTAGCCAACACAGATACGCAGTATTTT,CASSSRLANTDTQYF,few,TRBJ2-3,TRBD2,TRBV5-1,15
TGCAGCGTTGATACCTTTCACACCGGGGAGCTGTTTTTT,CSVDTFHTGELFF,NA,TRBJ2-2,NA,TRBV29-1,13
TGCGCCAGCAGCCGGAGGGGGACAGGGGATCCCTACGAGCAGTACTTC,CASSRRGTGDPYEQYF,NA,TRBJ2-7,TRBD1,TRBV4-1,16
TGTGCCAGCTCACCCAGCCGACTTCTTAAGCGGGGCTCCTACGAGCAGTACTTC,CASSPSRLLKRGSYEQYF,few,TRBJ2-7,TRBD2,TRBV18,18
TGTGCCACCAGTGCACGGGTCTCCAATGAGCAGTTCTTC,CATSARVSNEQFF,few,TRBJ2-1,NA,TRBV24-1,13
TGTGCCAGCAGCTTACGGGGCCGAGCGACAGATACGCAGTATTTT,CASSLRGRATDTQYF,NA,TRBJ2-3,NA,TRBV7-2,15
TGTGCCAGCAGTTACCGCGGACAGGGGGATGAAAAACTGTTTTTT,CASSYRGQGDEKLFF,few,TRBJ1-4,TRBD1,TRBV6-5,15
TGTGCCAGCTCACCACCGATGGCAGAGACCCAGTACTTC,CASSPPMAETQYF,few,TRBJ2-5,NA,TRBV18,13
TGTGCCACCAGCAGAAGCGGGAGAGGGGATACGCAGTATTTT,CATSRSGRGDTQYF,few,TRBJ2-3,TRBD2,TRBV15,14
TGTGCCAGCACCCAAATGGCAGGGGGCACAGATACGCAGTATTTT,CASTQMAGGTDTQYF,few,TRBJ2-3,NA,TRBV6-1,15
TGCAGTGCTAGAGATTGGGGAGGGGTTTCTGGCTACACCTTC,CSARDWGGVSGYTF,NA,TRBJ1-2,NA,TRBV20-1,14
TGTGCCAGCAGTTTGGAGGGAGAAGGCACCGGGGAGCTGTTTTTT,CASSLEGEGTGELFF,few,TRBJ2-2,NA,TRBV27,15
TGTGCCAGCAGCCGCACAGGGGACCACGAGCAGTACTTC,CASSRTGDHEQYF,NA,TRBJ2-7,TRBD1,TRBV6-2/TRBV6-3,13
TGTGCCTGGAGTACAGGGGTCGCAGATACGCAGTATTTT,CAWSTGVADTQYF,NA,TRBJ2-3,TRBD1,TRBV30,13
TGCAGTGCTAGTGGTAGGCACCTCAACACTGAAGCTTTCTTT,CSASGRHLNTEAFF,few,TRBJ1-1,NA,TRBV20-1,14
TGTGCCAGCAGCCTCCAGCGGGAGGAGGACGAGCAGTACTTC,CASSLQREEDEQYF,NA,TRBJ2-7,TRBD2,TRBV6-2/TRBV6-3,14
TGTGCCAGCAGTGCCCGGTCAGACTACGAGCAGTACTTC,CASSARSDYEQYF,NA,TRBJ2-7,NA,TRBV6-1,13
TGCGCCAGCAGCCAGACTCCGGGCCGCCGGGGAGAGACCCAGTACTTC,CASSQTPGRRGETQYF,NA,TRBJ2-5,NA,TRBV5-1,16
TGTGCCAGCAGCCCTGGACAGCTACTCTCCTACGAGCAGTACTTC,CASSPGQLLSYEQYF,few,TRBJ2-7,NA,TRBV7-9,15
TGTGCCATCAGTGGGGACAGCGGGACGGAGCAGTACTTC,CAISGDSGTEQYF,NA,TRBJ2-7,NA,TRBV10-3,13
TGTGCCAGCTGGGGGCAGTCCTACGAGCAGTACTTC,CASWGQSYEQYF,NA,TRBJ2-7,NA,TRBV2,12
TGCAGTGCTAGTGCCAGGACCAATGAGCAGTTCTTC,CSASARTNEQFF,few,TRBJ2-1,NA,TRBV20-1,12
TGTGCCAGCAGTACTAGCCGTAGGGAGACCCAGTACTTC,CASSTSRRETQYF,many,TRBJ2-5,NA,TRBV12-3/TRBV12-4,13
TGTGCCAGCAGCAGCGGGAGAAACACCGAGCAGTACTTC,CASSSGRNTEQYF,NA,TRBJ2-7,TRBD2,TRBV7-2,13
TGTGCCAGCAGCCGCCGGTACAGGGGAGGACACGAGCAGTACTTC,CASSRRYRGGHEQYF,few,TRBJ2-7,NA,TRBV3-1,15